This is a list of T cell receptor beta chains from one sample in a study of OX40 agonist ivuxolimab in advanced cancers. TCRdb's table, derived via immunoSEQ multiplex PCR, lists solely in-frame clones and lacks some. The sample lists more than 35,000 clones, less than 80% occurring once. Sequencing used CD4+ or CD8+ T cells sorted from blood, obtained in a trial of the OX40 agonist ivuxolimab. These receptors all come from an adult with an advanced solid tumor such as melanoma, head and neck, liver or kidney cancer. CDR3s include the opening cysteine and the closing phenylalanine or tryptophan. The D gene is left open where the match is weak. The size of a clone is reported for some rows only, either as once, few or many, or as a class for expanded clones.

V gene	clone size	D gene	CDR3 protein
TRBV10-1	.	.	CASSPGFNEKLFF
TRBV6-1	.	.	CASSEEGGYTEAFF
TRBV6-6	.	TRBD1	CASSSTGAEAFF
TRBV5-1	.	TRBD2	CASSGSGIETQYF
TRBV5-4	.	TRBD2	CASSTGGAMSSYEQYF
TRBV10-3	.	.	CAIREPGLRTGHEQFF
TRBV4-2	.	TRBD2	CASSLAVSGGQGEQYF
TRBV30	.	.	CASVGTYNSPLHF
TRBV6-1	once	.	CASSVEKGSSYNEQFF
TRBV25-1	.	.	CASSDEGSPPLHF
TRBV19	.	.	CASSNWDTEAFF
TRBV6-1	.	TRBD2	CASSESASGSYEQYF
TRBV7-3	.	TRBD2	CASSTGLEGGEQFF
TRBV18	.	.	CASSPPNGVRTASGANVLTF
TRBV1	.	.	CTSSQVWIRAVQETQYF
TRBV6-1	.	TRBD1	CASRNRGRAGDTQYF
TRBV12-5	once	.	CASGSTATGGKLFF
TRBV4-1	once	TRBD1	CASSQAGGVGEKLFF
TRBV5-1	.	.	CASSLEGSTNEKLFF
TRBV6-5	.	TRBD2	CASSYSGEGWDTQYF
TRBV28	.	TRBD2	CASSPLAGSSYNEQFF
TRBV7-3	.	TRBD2	CASSPEGVAGEVGSGELFF